This section outlines one TCR beta chain sequence together with its context. Its antigen has not been determined. No clone much larger than this one lies a single base away; base qualities are absent. The sample is drawn from a study of T cell repertoires in cytomegalovirus infection (dated by TCRdb to the late 2010s). For the study in its entirety: Alongside well-studied HLA-B-restricted epitopes, the peptide stimulations were aimed at recently identified HLA-C-restricted CMV epitopes, whose presentation resists viral immunomodulation. Because public TCR beta signatures pointed to carriage of CMV infection together with the matching HLA type, the HLA type of each donor mattered for the analysis. General conclusions and limits of the study: The ex vivo response was dominated by HLA-C-restricted CMV-specific TCR beta clonotypes, which also provided the single most frequent clonotype in two of eight donors. In both this cohort and an independent cohort of some 370 donors, the cumulative frequency of public TCR beta family members distinguished carriers of CMV infection plus the relevant HLA type.

The sequencer was an Illumina HiSeq 1500. TCRdb cleaned the public reads at Q25 with fastp, built clones with MiXCR and kept in-frame beta chains. Each CDR3 protein appears once, grouped with its most common genes and DNA. For this sample there are almost 90,000 distinct CDR3 sequences; 25% to 35% appear just once. Of the sample, around 68% falls within the top ten clones. In light of the paper, this sample's treatment or condition label describes: in vitro stimulation with specific CMV peptide epitopes to enrich CMV-specific T cells. This sample comprised CD8+ T cells from cultured PBMCs, obtained from culture after CMV antigen stimulation. The sequence was obtained from a human donor in good health (CMV status not recorded). Some clones in this sample may be carry-over from other donors' samples.

The sequenced DNA: TGTGCCAGCAGTAGTTCTGGTACGCAGTATTTT. It translates to CASSSSGTQYF. The chain employs TRBV12-3 or TRBV12-4 and TRBJ2-3; a confident D gene designation cannot be given. The trim is 5 bases for V and 8 bases for J, with a gap of 8 bases between the germline ends. The CDR3, cysteine through phenylalanine, is 11 amino acids long. Of the read, only the CDR3 DNA is kept; its 33 bases are in frame from base 1.